These T cell receptor beta chains were read from a single sample in a study of Graves' ophthalmopathy and Graves' hyperthyroidism. One entry per CDR3 protein results from TCRdb running MiXCR on the multiplex PCR reads. The sample holds roughly 410,000 distinct CDR3 sequences, 15% seen once. The sample was peripheral blood. All receptors derive from a woman younger than 30 with stable Graves' hyperthyroidism. Both conserved end residues are part of each CDR3.

j_call v_call cdr3_length cdr3_aa
TRBJ1-3 TRBV20-1 13 CSALWESGNTIYF
TRBJ1-2 TRBV4-2 15 CASSQVNVGESGYTF
TRBJ2-7 TRBV7-2 13 CASSLTFPYEQYF
TRBJ2-5 TRBV2 15 CASSESSKGPETQYF
TRBJ2-5 TRBV12-3/TRBV12-4 13 CASSLLLVETQYF
TRBJ2-5 TRBV5-1 15 CASSRGARGYETQYF
TRBJ1-3 TRBV29-1 13 CSATVKAGNTIYF
TRBJ1-3 TRBV12-3/TRBV12-4 16 CASSLALSGAGNTIYF
TRBJ2-2 TRBV6-5 15 CASSSMGLNTGELFF
TRBJ2-7 TRBV6-1 15 CASGLAGAPLNEQYF
TRBJ2-7 TRBV12-3/TRBV12-4 15 CASIASYRVSYEQYF